The text below deals with one TCR beta chain. Other DNA sequences in the same sample also yield this CDR3. Both 60 Vbeta primers and 13 Jbeta primers went into the PCR. The table came from immunoSEQ multiplex PCR; TCRdb's copy has only in-frame clones and leaves some out. Altogether 100,000 to 150,000 clones are present, roughly three quarters being singletons, with the ten largest covering about 1%. V lost 3 bases to trimming and J lost 4 bases, with 6 bases between them. Germline V lookup: CDR1 MNHEY, CDR2 SMNVEV (reference sequence). This CDR3 is built from 12 residues. The data originate from a study of cytomegalovirus exposure and HLA in healthy donors.

This TCR came from an older woman in good health and CMV-seronegative. The V gene is TRBV27, the J gene TRBJ1-1; D is uncertain. Sequenced material: PBMCs. CDR3 in DNA: TGTGCCAGCAGTTTTACGGGCACTGAAGCTTTCTTT. This sequence encodes CASSFTGTEAFF.